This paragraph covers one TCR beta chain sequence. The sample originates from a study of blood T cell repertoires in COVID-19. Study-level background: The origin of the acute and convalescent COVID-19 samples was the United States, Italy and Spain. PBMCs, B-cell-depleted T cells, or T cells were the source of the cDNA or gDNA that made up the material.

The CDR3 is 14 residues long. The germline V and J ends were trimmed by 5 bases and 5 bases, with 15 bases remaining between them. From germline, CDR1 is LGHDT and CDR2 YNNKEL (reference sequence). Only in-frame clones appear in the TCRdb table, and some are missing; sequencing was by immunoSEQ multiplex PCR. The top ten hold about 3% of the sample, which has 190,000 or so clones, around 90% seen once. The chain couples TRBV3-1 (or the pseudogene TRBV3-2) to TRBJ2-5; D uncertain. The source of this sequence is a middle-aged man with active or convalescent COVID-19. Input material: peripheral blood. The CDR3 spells CASSSPEAAETQYF. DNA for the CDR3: TGTGCCAGCAGCTCTCCCGAGGCGGCGGAGACCCAGTACTTC.